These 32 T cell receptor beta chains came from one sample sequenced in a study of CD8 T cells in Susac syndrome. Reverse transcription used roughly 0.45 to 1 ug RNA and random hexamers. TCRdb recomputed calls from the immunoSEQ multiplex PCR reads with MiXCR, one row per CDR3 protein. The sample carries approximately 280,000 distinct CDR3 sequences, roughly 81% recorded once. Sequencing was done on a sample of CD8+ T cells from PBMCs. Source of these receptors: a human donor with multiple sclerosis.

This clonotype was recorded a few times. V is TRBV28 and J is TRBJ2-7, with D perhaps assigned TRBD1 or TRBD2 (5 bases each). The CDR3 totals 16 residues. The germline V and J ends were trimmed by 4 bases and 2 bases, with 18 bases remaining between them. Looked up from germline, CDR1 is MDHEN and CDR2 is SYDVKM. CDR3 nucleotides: TGTGCCAGCAGTTCCAGGAGAGGGGCGCGCCCCTACGAGCAGTACTTC. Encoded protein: CASSSRRGARPYEQYF.

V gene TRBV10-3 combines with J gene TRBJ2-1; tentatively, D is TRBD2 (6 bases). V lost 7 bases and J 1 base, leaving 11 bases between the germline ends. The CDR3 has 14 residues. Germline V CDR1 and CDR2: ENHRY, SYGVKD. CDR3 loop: CAITAGGSYNEQFF. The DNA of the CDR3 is TGTGCCATCACAGCCGGGGGATCCTACAATGAGCAGTTCTTC.

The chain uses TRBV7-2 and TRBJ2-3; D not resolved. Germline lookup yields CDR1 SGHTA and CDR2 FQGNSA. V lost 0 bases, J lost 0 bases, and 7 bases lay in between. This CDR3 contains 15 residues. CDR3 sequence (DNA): TGTGCCAGCAGCTTAGCCCCCCGGAGCACAGATACGCAGTATTTT. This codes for CASSLAPRSTDTQYF.

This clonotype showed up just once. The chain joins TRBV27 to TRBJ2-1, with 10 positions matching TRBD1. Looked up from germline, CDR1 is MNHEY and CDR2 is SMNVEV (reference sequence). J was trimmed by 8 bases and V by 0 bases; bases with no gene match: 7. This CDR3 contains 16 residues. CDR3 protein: CASSLSAGTGADEQFF. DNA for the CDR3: TGTGCCAGCAGTTTATCCGCCGGGACAGGGGCGGATGAGCAGTTCTTC.

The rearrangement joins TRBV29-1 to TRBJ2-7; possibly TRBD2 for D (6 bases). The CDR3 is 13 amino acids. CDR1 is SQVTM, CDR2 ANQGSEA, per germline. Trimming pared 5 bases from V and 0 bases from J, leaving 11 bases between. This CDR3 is CSVTRESSYEQYF. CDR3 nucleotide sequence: TGCAGCGTTACTCGGGAGAGCTCCTACGAGCAGTACTTC.

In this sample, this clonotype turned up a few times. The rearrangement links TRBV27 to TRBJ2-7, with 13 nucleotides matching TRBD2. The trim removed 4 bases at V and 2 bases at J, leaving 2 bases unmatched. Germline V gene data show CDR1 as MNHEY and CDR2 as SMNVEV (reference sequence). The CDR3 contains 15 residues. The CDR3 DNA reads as TGTGCCAGCAGTTCGGGACTAGCGGGGACCTACGAGCAGTACTTC. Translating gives CASSSGLAGTYEQYF.

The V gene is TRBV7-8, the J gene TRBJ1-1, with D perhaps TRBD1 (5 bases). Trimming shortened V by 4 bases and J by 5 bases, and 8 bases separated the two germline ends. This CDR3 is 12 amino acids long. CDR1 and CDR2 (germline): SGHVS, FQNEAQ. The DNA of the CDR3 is TGTGCCAGCAGCTGGGGCCGGACTGAAGCTTTCTTT. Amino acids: CASSWGRTEAFF.

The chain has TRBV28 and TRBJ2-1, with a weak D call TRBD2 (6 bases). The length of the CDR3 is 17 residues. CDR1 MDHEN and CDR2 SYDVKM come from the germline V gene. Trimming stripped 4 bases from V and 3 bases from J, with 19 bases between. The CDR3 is CASSSPVGGPFYNEQFF. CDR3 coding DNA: TGTGCCAGCAGTTCCCCGGTGGGGGGTCCCTTCTACAATGAGCAGTTCTTC.

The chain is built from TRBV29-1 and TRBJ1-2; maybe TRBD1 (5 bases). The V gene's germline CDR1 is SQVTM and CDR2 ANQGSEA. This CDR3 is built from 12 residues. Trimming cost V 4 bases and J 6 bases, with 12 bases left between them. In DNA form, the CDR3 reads TGCAGCGTTGCGACAGCTTCACATGGCTACACCTTC. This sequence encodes CSVATASHGYTF.

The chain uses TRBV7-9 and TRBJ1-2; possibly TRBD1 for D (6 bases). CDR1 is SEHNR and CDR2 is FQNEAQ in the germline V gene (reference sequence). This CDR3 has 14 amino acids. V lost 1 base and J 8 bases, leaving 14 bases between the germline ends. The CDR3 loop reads CASSLGTQGGGYTF. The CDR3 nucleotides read TGTGCCAGCAGCTTAGGGACACAGGGTGGAGGCTACACCTTC.

This chain's CDR3 is CASRAETSGRGEQFF. CDR3 sequence (DNA): TGTGCCAGCAGGGCCGAAACTAGCGGGAGAGGTGAGCAGTTCTTC. The chain employs TRBV12-3 or TRBV12-4 and TRBJ2-1, with 11 positions matching TRBD2. The CDR3 totals 15 residues. V gave up 6 bases and J gave up 9 bases; unmatched junction bases: 10.

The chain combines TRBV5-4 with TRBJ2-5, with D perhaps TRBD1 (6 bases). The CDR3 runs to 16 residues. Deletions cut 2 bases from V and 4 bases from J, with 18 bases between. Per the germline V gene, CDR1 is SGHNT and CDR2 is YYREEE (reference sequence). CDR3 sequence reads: CASSFGVVGGGETQYF. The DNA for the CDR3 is TGTGCCAGCAGCTTTGGTGTTGTTGGGGGCGGAGAGACCCAGTACTTC.

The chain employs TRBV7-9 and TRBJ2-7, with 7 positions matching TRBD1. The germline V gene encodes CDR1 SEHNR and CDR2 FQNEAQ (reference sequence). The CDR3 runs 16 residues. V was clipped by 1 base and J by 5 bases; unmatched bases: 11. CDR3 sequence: CASSLVGEGAGDEQYF. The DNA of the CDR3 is TGTGCCAGCAGCTTAGTAGGCGAGGGGGCCGGCGACGAGCAGTACTTC.

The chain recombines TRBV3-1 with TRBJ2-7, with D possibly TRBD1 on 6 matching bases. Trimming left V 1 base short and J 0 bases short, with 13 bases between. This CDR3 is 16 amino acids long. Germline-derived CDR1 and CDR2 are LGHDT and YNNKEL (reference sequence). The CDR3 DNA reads TGTGCCAGCAGCCAAGCTCAGGGGACCTACTCCTACGAGCAGTACTTC. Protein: CASSQAQGTYSYEQYF.

CDR3 loop: CASGSQGYEQYF. DNA of the CDR3: TGTGCCAGCGGCTCACAGGGATACGAGCAGTACTTC. The chain has TRBV28 and TRBJ2-7, with a weak D call TRBD1 (6 bases). V was clipped by 8 bases and J by 4 bases, with 12 bases between them. This CDR3 comprises 12 residues. Germline loops: CDR1 MDHEN, CDR2 SYDVKM. Variable domain in full (rest from reference TRBV28 and TRBJ2-7): DVKVTQSSRYLVKRTGEKVFLECVQDMDHENMFWYRQDPGLGLRLIYFSYDVKMKEKGDIPEGYSVSREKKERFSLILESASTNQTSMYLCASGSQGYEQYFGPGTRLTVT.

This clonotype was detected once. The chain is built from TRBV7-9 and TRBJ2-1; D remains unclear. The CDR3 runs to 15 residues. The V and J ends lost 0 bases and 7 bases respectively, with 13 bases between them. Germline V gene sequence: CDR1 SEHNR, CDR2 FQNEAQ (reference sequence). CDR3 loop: CASSLAVGPANEQFF. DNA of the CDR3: TGTGCCAGCAGCTTAGCGGTAGGGCCCGCAAATGAGCAGTTCTTC.

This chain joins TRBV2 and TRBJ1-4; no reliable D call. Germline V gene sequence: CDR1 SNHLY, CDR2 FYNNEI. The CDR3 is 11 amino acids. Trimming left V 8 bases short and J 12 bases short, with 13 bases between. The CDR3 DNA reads TGTGCCAGCGGTAATCTCAAGGAACTGTTTTTT. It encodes CASGNLKELFF.

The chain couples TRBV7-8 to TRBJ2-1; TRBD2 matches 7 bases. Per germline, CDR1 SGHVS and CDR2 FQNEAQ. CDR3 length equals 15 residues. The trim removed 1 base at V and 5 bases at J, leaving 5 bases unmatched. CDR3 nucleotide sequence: TGTGCCAGCAGCTTAGGTCCGGGAGGAAACAATGAGCAGTTCTTC. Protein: CASSLGPGGNNEQFF.

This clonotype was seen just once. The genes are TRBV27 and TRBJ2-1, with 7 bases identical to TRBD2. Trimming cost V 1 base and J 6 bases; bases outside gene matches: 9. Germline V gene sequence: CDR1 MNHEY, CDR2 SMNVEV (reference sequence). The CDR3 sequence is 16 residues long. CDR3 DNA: TGTGCCAGCAGTTTATTCTGGGGGGAGGGAAGCAATGAGCAGTTCTTC. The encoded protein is CASSLFWGEGSNEQFF.

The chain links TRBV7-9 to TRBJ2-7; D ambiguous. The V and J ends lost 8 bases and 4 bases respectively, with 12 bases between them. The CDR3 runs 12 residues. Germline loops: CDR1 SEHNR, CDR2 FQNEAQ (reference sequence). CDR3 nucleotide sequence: TGTGCCAGCCTAAGGGAAGGGTACGAGCAGTACTTC. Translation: CASLREGYEQYF.

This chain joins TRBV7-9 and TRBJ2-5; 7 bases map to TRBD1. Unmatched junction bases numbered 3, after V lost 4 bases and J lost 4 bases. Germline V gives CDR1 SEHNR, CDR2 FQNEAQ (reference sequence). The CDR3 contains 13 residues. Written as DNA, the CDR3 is TGTGCCAGCAGCTCCCGGGACAGAGAGACCCAGTACTTC. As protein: CASSSRDRETQYF.

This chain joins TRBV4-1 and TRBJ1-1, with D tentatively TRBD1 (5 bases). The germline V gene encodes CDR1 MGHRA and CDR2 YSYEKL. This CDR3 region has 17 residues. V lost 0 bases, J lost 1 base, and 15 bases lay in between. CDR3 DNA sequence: TGCGCCAGCAGCCAAGACCCGCCGGGACCGAGGAACACTGAAGCTTTCTTT. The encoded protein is CASSQDPPGPRNTEAFF.

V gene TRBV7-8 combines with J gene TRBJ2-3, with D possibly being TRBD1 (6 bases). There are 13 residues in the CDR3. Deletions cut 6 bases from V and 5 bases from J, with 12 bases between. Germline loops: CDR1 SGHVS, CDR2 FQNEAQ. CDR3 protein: CASSPGTLDTQYF. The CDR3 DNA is TGTGCCAGCAGTCCCGGGACATTAGATACGCAGTATTTT.

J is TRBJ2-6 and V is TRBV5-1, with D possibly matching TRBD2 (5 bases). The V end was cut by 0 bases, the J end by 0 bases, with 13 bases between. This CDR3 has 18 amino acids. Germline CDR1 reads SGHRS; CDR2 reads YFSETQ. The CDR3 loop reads CASSLAGMGFSGANVLTF. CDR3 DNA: TGCGCCAGCAGCTTGGCCGGGATGGGATTCTCTGGGGCCAACGTCCTGACTTTC.

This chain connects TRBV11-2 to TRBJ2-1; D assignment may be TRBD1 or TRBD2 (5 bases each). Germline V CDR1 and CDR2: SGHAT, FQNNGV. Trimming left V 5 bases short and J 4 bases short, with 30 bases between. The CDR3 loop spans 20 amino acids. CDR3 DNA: TGTGCCAGCAGCCCGCAGATGTTTAGGGAGCCCGGACAAGGTTACAATGAGCAGTTCTTC. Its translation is CASSPQMFREPGQGYNEQFF.

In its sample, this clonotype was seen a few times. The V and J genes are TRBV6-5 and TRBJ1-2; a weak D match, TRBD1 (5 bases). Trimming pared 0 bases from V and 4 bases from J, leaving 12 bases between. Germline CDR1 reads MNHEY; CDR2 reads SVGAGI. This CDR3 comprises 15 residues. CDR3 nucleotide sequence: TGTGCCAGCAGTTACTCGAAGGGACCCGGCTATGGCTACACCTTC. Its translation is CASSYSKGPGYGYTF.

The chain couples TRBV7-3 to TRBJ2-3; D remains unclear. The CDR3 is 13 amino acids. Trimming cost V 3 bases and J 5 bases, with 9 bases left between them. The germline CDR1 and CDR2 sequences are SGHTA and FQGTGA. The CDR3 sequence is CASSFENEDTQYF. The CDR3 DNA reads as TGTGCCAGCAGCTTCGAAAACGAAGATACGCAGTATTTT. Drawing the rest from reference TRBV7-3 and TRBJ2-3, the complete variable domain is GAGVSQTPSNKVTEKGKYVELRCDPISGHTALYWYRQSLGQGPEFLIYFQGTGAADDSGLPNDRFFAVRPEGSVSTLKIQRTERGDSAVYLCASSFENEDTQYFGPGTRLTVL.

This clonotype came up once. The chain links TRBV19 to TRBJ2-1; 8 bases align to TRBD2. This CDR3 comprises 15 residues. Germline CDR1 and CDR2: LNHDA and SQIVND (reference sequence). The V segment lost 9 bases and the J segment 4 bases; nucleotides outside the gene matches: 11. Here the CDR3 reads CASADFTGGYNEQFF. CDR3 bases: TGTGCCAGCGCAGACTTCACGGGAGGGTACAATGAGCAGTTCTTC.

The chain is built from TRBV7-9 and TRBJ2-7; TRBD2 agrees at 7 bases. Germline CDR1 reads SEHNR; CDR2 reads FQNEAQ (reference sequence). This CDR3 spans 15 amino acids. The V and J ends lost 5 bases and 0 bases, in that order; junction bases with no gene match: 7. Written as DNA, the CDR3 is TGTGCCAGCAGCGGCCGGGACTATCCCTCCTACGAGCAGTACTTC. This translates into CASSGRDYPSYEQYF. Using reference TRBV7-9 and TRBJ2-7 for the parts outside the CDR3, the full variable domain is DTGVSQNPRHKITKRGQNVTFRCDPISEHNRLYWYRQTLGQGPEFLTYFQNEAQLEKSRLLSDRFSAERPKGSFSTLEIQRTEQGDSAMYLCASSGRDYPSYEQYFGPGTRLTVT.

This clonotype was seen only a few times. CDR3 DNA sequence: TGTGCCAGCAGCTCCCTCCGGGACAGAGCCTACAATGAGCAGTTCTTC. This codes for CASSSLRDRAYNEQFF. The J gene is TRBJ2-1, the V gene TRBV5-4, with TRBD1 identical over 7 bases. The CDR3 totals 16 residues. Germline values: CDR1 SGHNT, CDR2 YYREEE (reference sequence). J was trimmed by 2 bases and V by 3 bases; bases with no gene match: 8. Combining the CDR3 with reference TRBV5-4 and TRBJ2-1 gives the whole variable domain ETGVTQSPTHLIKTRGQQVTLRCSSQSGHNTVSWYQQALGQGPQFIFQYYREEENGRGNFPPRFSGLQFPNYSSELNVNALELDDSALYLCASSSLRDRAYNEQFFGPGTRLTVL.

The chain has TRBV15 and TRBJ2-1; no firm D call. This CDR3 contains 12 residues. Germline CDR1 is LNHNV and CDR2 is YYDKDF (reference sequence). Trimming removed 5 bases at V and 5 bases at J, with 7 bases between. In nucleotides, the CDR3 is TGTGCCACCAGCGTGCAGGACAATGAGCAGTTCTTC. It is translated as CATSVQDNEQFF.

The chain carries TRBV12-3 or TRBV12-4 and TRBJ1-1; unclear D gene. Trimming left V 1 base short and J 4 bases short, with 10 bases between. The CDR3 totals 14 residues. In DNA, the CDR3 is TGTGCCAGCAGTTTAGTGGGCAGTGGCACTGAAGCTTTCTTT. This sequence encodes CASSLVGSGTEAFF.